The following is a T cell receptor (beta chain) sequence with its context. This sample was taken from a study of blood T cell repertoires in COVID-19. Study-wide context: Sample material is recorded as cDNA or gDNA derived from T cells, B-cell-depleted T cells, or PBMCs.

Study processing details: Researchers report that nucleated cell counts were estimated from reference gene primer amplification. Clones were sequenced by immunoSEQ multiplex PCR, and TCRdb holds only the in-frame ones, with some missing. V, J and clone size derive from that table, while D and trimming were established from the DNA sequence. The sample shows about 14,000 clones, nearly 75% of them seen only once. V was cut by 5 bases and J by 0 bases, with 10 bases left in between. The germline V gene has CDR1 MNHEY and CDR2 SVGEGT. The CDR3 loop spans 14 amino acids. The specimen was peripheral blood. This TCR came from a boy aged 2-9 years with active or convalescent COVID-19. This rearrangement joins TRBV6-2 or TRBV6-3 to TRBJ1-2, with D possibly being TRBD1 (5 bases). In DNA, the CDR3 is TGTGCCAGCAGTAGGGGTAAAGCTAACTATGGCTACACCTTC. It translates to CASSRGKANYGYTF.